The 24 T cell receptor beta chains given below trace back to one sample, sequenced in a study of technical replicates of blood from several donors. Sequenced by immunoSEQ multiplex PCR; TCRdb stores in-frame clones only, minus some. Altogether roughly 80,000 clones are present, around 94% being singletons, with the ten largest covering over 0.35%. The sample taken for sequencing was T cells isolated from PBMCs. Source of these receptors: a human donor in good health.

The rearrangement links TRBV7-3 to TRBJ2-1; 9 nucleotides match TRBD2. The germline gives CDR1 SGHTA, CDR2 FQGTGA. Trimming removed 5 bases from V and 8 bases from J; junction bases left unmatched: 7. The CDR3 loop spans 14 amino acids. The CDR3 DNA reads as TGTGCCAGCAGCCCCCACAGACTAGCGGATGAGCAGTTCTTC. Protein: CASSPHRLADEQFF.

The chain employs TRBV5-1 and TRBJ2-3; 7 nucleotides align to TRBD1. This CDR3 spans 18 amino acids. With V trimmed by 4 bases and J by 4 bases, 18 bases remained unmatched. CDR1 is SGHRS, CDR2 YFSETQ, per germline. The CDR3 DNA sequence: TGCGCCAGCAGCCCCGATGCGGCAACAGGGGAATTACCAGATACGCAGTATTTT. Amino acid sequence: CASSPDAATGELPDTQYF.

This clone was detected only once. Written as DNA, the CDR3 is TGTGCCAGCTCGCCTGTCAGGGAAGGATCTGAAGCTTTCTTT. This encodes CASSPVREGSEAFF. The chain recombines TRBV18 with TRBJ1-1, with D possibly being TRBD1 (5 bases). Germline V gene sequence: CDR1 KGHSH, CDR2 LQKENI. V was trimmed by 6 bases and J by 6 bases, leaving 17 bases between them. The CDR3 spans 14 residues.

As DNA, the CDR3 is TGTGCCAGCAATGCGGGAGGACACAATGAGCAGTTCTTC. Encoded protein: CASNAGGHNEQFF. This chain connects TRBV9 to TRBJ2-1; 8 positions match TRBD2. The V and J ends lost 6 bases and 5 bases, in that order; junction bases with no gene match: 4. The CDR3 has 13 residues. CDR1 is SGDLS and CDR2 is YYNGEE in the germline V gene. The full variable domain, completed using reference TRBV9 and TRBJ2-1, is DSGVTQTPKHLITATGQRVTLRCSPRSGDLSVYWYQQSLDQGLQFLIQYYNGEERAKGNILERFSAQQFPDLHSELNLSSLELGDSALYFCASNAGGHNEQFFGPGTRLTVL.

V gene TRBV2 combines with J gene TRBJ1-2, with D uncertain. This CDR3 is 13 amino acids long. V shed 8 bases and J shed 4 bases, with 14 bases lying between them. CDR1 is SNHLY and CDR2 is FYNNEI in the germline V gene. CDR3 in DNA: TGTGCCAGCGGAGGGTCCATAGTCTATGGCTACACCTTC. Translating gives CASGGSIVYGYTF.

The chain links TRBV2 to TRBJ2-1; 9 nucleotides align to TRBD2. CDR1 and CDR2 from the germline V gene are SNHLY and FYNNEI. V dropped 10 bases and J dropped 0; count of bases not matched to a gene: 16. This CDR3 contains 18 residues. The CDR3 region has the DNA TGTGCCACAGGGTCCAGGACTAGCGTCCCGAGCTCCTACAATGAGCAGTTCTTC. It specifies CATGSRTSVPSSYNEQFF.

The chain links TRBV28 to TRBJ1-1; TRBD1 matches at 7 bases. Looked up from germline, CDR1 is MDHEN and CDR2 is SYDVKM. V lost 8 bases, J lost 0 bases, and 6 bases stayed unmatched. The CDR3 has 14 amino acids. CDR3 sequence (DNA): TGTGCCAGCCGGGCGACAGGGATGAACACTGAAGCTTTCTTT. Protein sequence: CASRATGMNTEAFF.

The chain employs TRBV27 and TRBJ1-1; 8 nucleotides align to TRBD1. The CDR3 runs 17 residues. The germline V gene has CDR1 MNHEY and CDR2 SMNVEV (reference sequence). The V and J ends lost 1 base and 3 bases, in that order; junction bases with no gene match: 10. This chain's CDR3 is CASSLCGQGTCDTEAFF. The CDR3 bases are TGTGCCAGCAGTTTATGTGGACAGGGTACTTGCGACACTGAAGCTTTCTTT.

The chain links TRBV28 to TRBJ2-1, with 12 positions matching TRBD2. Trimming removed 6 bases from V and 7 bases from J; junction bases left unmatched: 10. The CDR3 extends over 16 amino acids. Germline V gene sequence: CDR1 MDHEN, CDR2 SYDVKM. The CDR3, as DNA: TGTGCCAGCAGCTGGACAGGACTAGCGGGGATAAATGAGCAGTTCTTC. It specifies CASSWTGLAGINEQFF.

The rearrangement uses TRBV27 and TRBJ2-5; 9 bases agree with TRBD2. The CDR3 is 14 residues long. With V trimmed by 2 bases and J by 3 bases, 1 base remained unmatched. Per germline, CDR1 MNHEY and CDR2 SMNVEV (reference sequence). CDR3 protein: CASSLIAGEETQYF. The CDR3 DNA sequence: TGTGCCAGCAGTTTAATAGCGGGAGAAGAGACCCAGTACTTC.

V usage is TRBV4-3 and J usage is TRBJ2-7; D gene ambiguous. V shed 0 bases and J shed 3 bases, with 9 bases lying between them. The CDR3 contains 14 residues. The germline V gene has CDR1 LGHNA and CDR2 YSLEER. The CDR3 bases are TGCGCCAGCAGCCAAGACGCTAGGTACTACGAGCAGTACTTC. Translated: CASSQDARYYEQYF.

The genes are TRBV6-6 and TRBJ1-2, with TRBD1 identical over 10 bases. CDR3 size: 14 residues. With V trimmed by 2 bases and J by 8 bases, 5 bases remained unmatched. Germline V gene sequence: CDR1 MNHNY, CDR2 SVGAGI (reference sequence). CDR3 DNA sequence: TGTGCCAGCAGTTACCGGGGGACAGGGGAAGGCTACACCTTC. It yields the protein CASSYRGTGEGYTF.

This clone was observed once. The J gene is TRBJ2-3, the V gene TRBV18, with D possibly TRBD2 on 6 matching bases. V lost 6 bases to trimming and J lost 2 bases, with 18 bases between them. Looked up from germline, CDR1 is KGHSH and CDR2 is LQKENI. The CDR3 has 16 residues. CDR3: CASSSLSGGSTDTQYF. For the CDR3, the DNA is TGTGCCAGCTCCTCCTTATCCGGGGGTTCCACAGATACGCAGTATTTT.

This chain joins TRBV4-2 and TRBJ2-1; tentative D call: TRBD2 (5 bases). The V and J ends lost 0 bases and 2 bases respectively, with 14 bases between them. The CDR3 is 17 residues long. The germline CDR1 and CDR2 sequences are LGHNA and YNFKEQ. The DNA for the CDR3 is TGTGCCAGCAGCCAAGATCTAGCCCGTACCGCCTACAATGAGCAGTTCTTC. Its protein product is CASSQDLARTAYNEQFF.

This chain joins TRBV6-5 and TRBJ2-1; D gene unclear. The CDR3 consists of 15 residues. In germline, CDR1 is MNHEY, CDR2 SVGAGI. With 4 bases removed from V and 7 bases from J, the gap between germline ends came to 17 bases. In DNA form, the CDR3 reads TGTGCCAGCAGTTTTGTTCCGCTCGTCGGGAATGAGCAGTTCTTC. It encodes CASSFVPLVGNEQFF.

Notes on this clone: The junction and the germline gene differ at one end; a read error may be behind it. The V call is TRBV29-1, the J call TRBJ2-1, with TRBD2 matching over 8 bases. The CDR3 covers 14 residues. Looked up from germline, CDR1 is SQVTM and CDR2 is ANQGSEA. CDR3 sequence reads: CSAETSGINDEQFF. CDR3 sequence (DNA): TGCAGCGCTGAAACTAGCGGAATAAATGATGAGCAGTTCTTC.

The V gene is TRBV9, the J gene TRBJ1-1, with a weak D call TRBD1 (5 bases). Per germline, CDR1 SGDLS and CDR2 YYNGEE. The CDR3 length is 15 residues. Trimming pared 3 bases from V and 3 bases from J, leaving 15 bases between. The CDR3 DNA reads as TGTGCCAGCAGCGACTCCCCCGGGGGGGACACTGAAGCTTTCTTT. It codes for CASSDSPGGDTEAFF. Complete variable domain (other parts from reference TRBV9 and TRBJ1-1): DSGVTQTPKHLITATGQRVTLRCSPRSGDLSVYWYQQSLDQGLQFLIQYYNGEERAKGNILERFSAQQFPDLHSELNLSSLELGDSALYFCASSDSPGGDTEAFFGQGTRLTVV.

The gene calls are TRBV13 and TRBJ2-3, with TRBD2 identical over 7 bases. Germline V gene sequence: CDR1 PRHDT, CDR2 FYEKMQ (reference sequence). The CDR3 extends over 16 amino acids. Trimming took 5 bases from V and 1 from J; bases not matched to a gene: 9. Written as DNA, the CDR3 is TGTGCCAGCAGCCCCCTAACGGGGAGGGGCACAGATACGCAGTATTTT. Residues: CASSPLTGRGTDTQYF. Filled out from reference TRBV13 and TRBJ2-3, the complete variable domain reads AAGVIQSPRHLIKEKRETATLKCYPIPRHDTVYWYQQGPGQDPQFLISFYEKMQSDKGSIPDRFSAQQFSDYHSELNMSSLELGDSALYFCASSPLTGRGTDTQYFGPGTRLTVL.

V is TRBV27 and J is TRBJ2-1, with D uncertain. Germline CDR1 and CDR2: MNHEY and SMNVEV (reference sequence). This CDR3 region has 16 residues. V lost 5 bases to trimming and J lost 5 bases, with 19 bases between them. CDR3 in DNA: TGTGCCAGCAGTCCTCTCAGCGAGTTTGTTAACAATGAGCAGTTCTTC. This translates into CASSPLSEFVNNEQFF.

The chain carries TRBV14 and TRBJ2-2; D ambiguous. Germline CDR1 SGHDN, CDR2 FVKESK. Trimming pared 4 bases from V and 7 bases from J, leaving 4 bases between. This CDR3 has 11 amino acids. The CDR3 here is CASSRYGELFF. For the CDR3, the DNA is TGTGCCAGCAGCCGCTACGGGGAGCTGTTTTTT.

The DNA of the CDR3 is TGTGCCAGCAGTTTTTTCGGGGGGCGACTAACCGGGGAGCTGTTTTTT. The encoded protein is CASSFFGGRLTGELFF. The chain employs TRBV27 and TRBJ2-2; D is possibly TRBD2 (7 bases). The ends were cut back, 3 bases at V and 5 bases at J, with 16 bases in the middle. CDR3 length equals 16 residues. Germline V lookup: CDR1 MNHEY, CDR2 SMNVEV (reference sequence).

The V call is TRBV7-3, the J call TRBJ2-2; D may be TRBD2 (6 bases). Per germline, CDR1 SGHTA and CDR2 FQGTGA. The CDR3 contains 14 residues. V lost 3 bases to trimming and J lost 1 base, with 6 bases between them. CDR3 bases: TGTGCCAGCAGCTTCGGGAGGAACACCGGGGAGCTGTTTTTT. The encoded protein is CASSFGRNTGELFF.

The CDR3 sequence is CASSFSGQLYEQYF. DNA for the CDR3: TGTGCCAGCAGCTTCAGCGGGCAACTCTACGAGCAGTACTTC. V is TRBV5-4 and J is TRBJ2-7; TRBD2 is a possible D gene (6 bases). The CDR3 contains 14 residues. Germline lookup yields CDR1 SGHNT and CDR2 YYREEE (reference sequence). V lost 2 bases to trimming and J lost 3 bases, with 12 bases between them.

The rearrangement joins TRBV5-1 to TRBJ2-1; TRBD1 matches at 10 bases. This CDR3 comprises 14 residues. The V segment lost 4 bases and the J segment 8 bases; nucleotides outside the gene matches: 6. Germline V gene lookup returns CDR1 SGHRS and CDR2 YFSETQ. As DNA, the CDR3 is TGCGCCAGCAGCGCGACAGGGGGCGCGTATGAGCAGTTCTTC. Residues: CASSATGGAYEQFF.